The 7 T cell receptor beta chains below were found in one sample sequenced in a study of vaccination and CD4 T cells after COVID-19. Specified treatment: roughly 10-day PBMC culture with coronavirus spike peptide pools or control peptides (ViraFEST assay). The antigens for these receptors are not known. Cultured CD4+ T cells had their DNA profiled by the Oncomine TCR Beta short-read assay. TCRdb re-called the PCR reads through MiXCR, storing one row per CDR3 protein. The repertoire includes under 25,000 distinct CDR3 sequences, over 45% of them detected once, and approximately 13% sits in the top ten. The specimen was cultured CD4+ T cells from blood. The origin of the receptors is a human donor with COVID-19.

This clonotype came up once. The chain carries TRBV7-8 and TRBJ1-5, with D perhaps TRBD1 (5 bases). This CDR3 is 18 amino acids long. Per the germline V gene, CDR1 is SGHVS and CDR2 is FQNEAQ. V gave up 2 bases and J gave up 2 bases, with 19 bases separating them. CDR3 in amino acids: CASSLREGTRGGNQPQHF. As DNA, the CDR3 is TGTGCCAGCAGCTTACGCGAGGGAACCCGGGGGGGCAATCAGCCCCAGCATTTT.

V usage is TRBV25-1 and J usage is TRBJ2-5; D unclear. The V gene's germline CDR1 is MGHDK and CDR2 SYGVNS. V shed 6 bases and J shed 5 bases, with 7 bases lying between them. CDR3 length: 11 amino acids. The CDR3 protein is CASRARETQYF. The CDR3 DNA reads TGTGCCAGCAGGGCAAGGGAGACCCAGTACTTC.

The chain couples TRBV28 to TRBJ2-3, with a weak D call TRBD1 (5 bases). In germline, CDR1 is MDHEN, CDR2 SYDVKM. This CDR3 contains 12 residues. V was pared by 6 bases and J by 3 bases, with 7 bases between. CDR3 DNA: TGTGCCAGCAGAGGGGAAACAGATACGCAGTATTTT. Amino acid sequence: CASRGETDTQYF.

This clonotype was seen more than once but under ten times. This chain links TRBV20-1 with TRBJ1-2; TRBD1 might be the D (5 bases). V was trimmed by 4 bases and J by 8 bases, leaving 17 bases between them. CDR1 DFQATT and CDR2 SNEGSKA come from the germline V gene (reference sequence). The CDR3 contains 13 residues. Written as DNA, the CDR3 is TGCAGTGCTAAGACAGACCGGACTATGGGCTACACCTTC. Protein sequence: CSAKTDRTMGYTF.

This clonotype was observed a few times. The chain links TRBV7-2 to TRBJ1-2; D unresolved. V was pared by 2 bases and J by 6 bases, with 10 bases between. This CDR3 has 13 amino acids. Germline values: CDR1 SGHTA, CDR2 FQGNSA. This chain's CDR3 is CASSLLGEDGYTF. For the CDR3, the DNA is TGTGCCAGCAGCTTATTAGGAGAAGATGGCTACACCTTC.

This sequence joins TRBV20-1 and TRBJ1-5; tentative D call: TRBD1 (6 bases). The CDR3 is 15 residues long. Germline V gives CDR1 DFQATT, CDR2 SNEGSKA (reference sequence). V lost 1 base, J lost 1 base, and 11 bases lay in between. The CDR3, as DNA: TGCAGTGCTAGAGCCCCTGACAGGAGCAATCAGCCCCAGCATTTT. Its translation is CSARAPDRSNQPQHF.

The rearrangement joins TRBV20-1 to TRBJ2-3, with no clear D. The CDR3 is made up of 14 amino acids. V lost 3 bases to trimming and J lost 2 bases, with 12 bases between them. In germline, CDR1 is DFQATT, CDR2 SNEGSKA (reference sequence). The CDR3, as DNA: TGCAGTGCTAGTTCCGGATCATACACAGATACGCAGTATTTT. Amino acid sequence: CSASSGSYTDTQYF.